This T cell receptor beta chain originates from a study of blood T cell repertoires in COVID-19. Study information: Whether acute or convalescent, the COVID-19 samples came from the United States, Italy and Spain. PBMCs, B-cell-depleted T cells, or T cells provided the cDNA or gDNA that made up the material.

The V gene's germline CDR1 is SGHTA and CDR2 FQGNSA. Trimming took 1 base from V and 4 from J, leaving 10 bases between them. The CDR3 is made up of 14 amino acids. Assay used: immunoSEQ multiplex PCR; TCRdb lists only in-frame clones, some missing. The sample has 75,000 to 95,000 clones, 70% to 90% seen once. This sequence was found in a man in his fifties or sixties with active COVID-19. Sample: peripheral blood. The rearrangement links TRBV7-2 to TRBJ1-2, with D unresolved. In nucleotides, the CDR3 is TGTGCCAGCAGCTTAGATGGGAGTAGCTATGGCTACACCTTC. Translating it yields CASSLDGSSYGYTF.